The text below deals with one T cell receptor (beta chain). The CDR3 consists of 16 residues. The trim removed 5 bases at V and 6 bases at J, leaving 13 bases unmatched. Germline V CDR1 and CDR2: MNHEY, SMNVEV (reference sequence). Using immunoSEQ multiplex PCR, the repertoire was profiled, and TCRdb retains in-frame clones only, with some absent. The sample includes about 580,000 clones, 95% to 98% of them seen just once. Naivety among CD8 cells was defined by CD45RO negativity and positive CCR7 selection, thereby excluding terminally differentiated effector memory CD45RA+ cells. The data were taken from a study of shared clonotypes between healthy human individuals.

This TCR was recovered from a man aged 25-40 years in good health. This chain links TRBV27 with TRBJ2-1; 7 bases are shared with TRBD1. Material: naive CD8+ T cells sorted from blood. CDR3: CASSPARGGFFNEQFF. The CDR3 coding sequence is TGTGCCAGCAGTCCTGCAAGAGGGGGCTTCTTCAATGAGCAGTTCTTC.